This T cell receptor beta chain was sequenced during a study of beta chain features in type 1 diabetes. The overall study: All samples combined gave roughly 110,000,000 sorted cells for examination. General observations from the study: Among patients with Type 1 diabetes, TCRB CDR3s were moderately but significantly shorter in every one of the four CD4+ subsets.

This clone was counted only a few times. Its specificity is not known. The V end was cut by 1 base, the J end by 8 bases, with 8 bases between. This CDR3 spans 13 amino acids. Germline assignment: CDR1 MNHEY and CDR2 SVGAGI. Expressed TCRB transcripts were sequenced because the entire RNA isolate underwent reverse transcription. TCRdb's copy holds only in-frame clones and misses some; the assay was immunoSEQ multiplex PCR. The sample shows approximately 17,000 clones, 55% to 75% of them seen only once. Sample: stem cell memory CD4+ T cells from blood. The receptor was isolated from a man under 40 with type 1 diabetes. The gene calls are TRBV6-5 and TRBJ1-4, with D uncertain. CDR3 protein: CASSYWGGEKLFF. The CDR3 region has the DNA TGTGCCAGCAGTTACTGGGGAGGAGAAAAACTGTTTTTT.